The 23 T cell receptor beta chains below were found in one sample sequenced in a study of cytomegalovirus exposure and HLA in healthy donors. Repertoires were generated with immunoSEQ multiplex PCR, while TCRdb's copy carries only in-frame clones and drops some. This sample has 150,000 to 200,000 clones, with approximately 86% found just once. The material sequenced was PBMCs. The receptors derive from a man aged 18 to 30 in good health and CMV-seropositive.

A single count supports this clone. This chain links TRBV27 with TRBJ2-7; TRBD2 matches at 9 bases. CDR1 and CDR2 (germline): MNHEY, SMNVEV (reference sequence). The CDR3 runs to 15 residues. Trimming at V came to 2 bases and at J to 5 bases, leaving 7 bases not matched to a gene. The CDR3 loop is CASSLGGRGADEQYF. CDR3 nucleotides: TGTGCCAGCAGTTTAGGCGGGAGGGGAGCGGACGAGCAGTACTTC.

A few counts support this clone. The chain joins TRBV5-1 to TRBJ1-5; 9 nucleotides align to TRBD1. CDR1 and CDR2 from the germline V gene are SGHRS and YFSETQ. V gave up 0 bases and J gave up 5 bases; unmatched junction bases: 0. CDR3 length equals 14 residues. Here the CDR3 DNA reads TGCGCCAGCAGCTTGGGGACAGGGGATCAGCCCCAGCATTTT. It specifies CASSLGTGDQPQHF.

This clone was seen only once. The V call is TRBV29-1, the J call TRBJ2-7, with D maybe TRBD1 (6 bases). This CDR3 comprises 12 residues. Germline V lookup: CDR1 SQVTM, CDR2 ANQGSEA. V was pared by 4 bases and J by 4 bases, with 11 bases between. CDR3 coding DNA: TGCAGCGTTGTCGTCAGGGGTTACGAGCAGTACTTC. It codes for CSVVVRGYEQYF.

The chain combines TRBV19 with TRBJ2-1, with 11 positions matching TRBD2. CDR3 length equals 15 residues. Germline V CDR1 and CDR2: LNHDA, SQIVND (reference sequence). V was clipped by 5 bases and J by 7 bases; unmatched bases: 7. CDR3 sequence reads: CASSPLAGAWNEQFF. The DNA for the CDR3 is TGTGCCAGTAGTCCACTAGCGGGGGCTTGGAATGAGCAGTTCTTC.

The genes are TRBV29-1 and TRBJ2-7; D may be TRBD1 (5 bases). The CDR3 sequence is 12 residues long. Trimming left V 7 bases short and J 1 base short, with 11 bases between. Germline CDR1 is SQVTM and CDR2 is ANQGSEA. In nucleotides, the CDR3 is TGCAGCGCAACAGGTAGTTCCTACGAGCAGTACTTC. Its protein is CSATGSSYEQYF.

The chain uses TRBV6-6 and TRBJ1-2; D is uncertain. Looked up from germline, CDR1 is MNHNY and CDR2 is SVGAGI (reference sequence). Trimming left V 7 bases short and J 0 bases short, with 9 bases between. This CDR3 is 13 amino acids long. CDR3 nucleotides: TGTGCCAGCACCCTGACATCTAACTATGGCTACACCTTC. This gives the protein CASTLTSNYGYTF.

The rearrangement links TRBV9 to TRBJ1-2, with 9 bases identical to TRBD1. The junction had 9 bases not matched to a gene; V was cut back by 4 bases and J by 5 bases. Germline assignment: CDR1 SGDLS and CDR2 YYNGEE. The CDR3 length is 15 residues. The CDR3 is CASSTHRGRRYGYTF. As DNA, the CDR3 is TGTGCCAGCAGCACCCACAGGGGGCGCAGGTATGGCTACACCTTC.

The chain is built from TRBV19 and TRBJ2-3; TRBD1 aligns across 10 bases. V was clipped by 4 bases and J by 3 bases; unmatched bases: 1. Germline CDR1 and CDR2: LNHDA and SQIVND (reference sequence). This CDR3 has 14 amino acids. CDR3 protein: CASSTGQGTDTQYF. The CDR3, as DNA: TGTGCCAGTAGTACGGGACAGGGGACAGATACGCAGTATTTT.

Remarks on this clone: Other DNA sequences in this specimen translate into the identical CDR3. The CDR3 sequence: CASSLGPGGTEAFF. CDR3 nucleotide sequence: TGTGCCAGCAGCTTAGGTCCGGGAGGCACTGAAGCTTTCTTT. The chain joins TRBV7-2 to TRBJ1-1; D not certain. CDR3 size: 14 residues. Germline V gene lookup returns CDR1 SGHTA and CDR2 FQGNSA. The V and J ends lost 1 base and 4 bases respectively, with 10 bases between them.

The rearrangement joins TRBV7-3 to TRBJ2-6; D gene uncertain. Germline lookup yields CDR1 SGHTA and CDR2 FQGTGA. The CDR3 loop spans 16 amino acids. The V and J ends lost 1 base and 2 bases respectively, with 9 bases between them. The CDR3 sequence is CASSLMGRTGANVLTF. The CDR3 DNA reads as TGTGCCAGCAGCTTAATGGGCAGAACTGGGGCCAACGTCCTGACTTTC.

The V call is TRBV30, the J call TRBJ1-2, with D possibly matching TRBD1 (6 bases). The length of the CDR3 is 13 residues. In germline, CDR1 is GTSNPN, CDR2 SVGIG (reference sequence). V lost 2 bases, J lost 6 bases, and 13 bases lay in between. In DNA, the CDR3 is TGTGCCTGGAGTATCACCGGGACAAATGGCTACACCTTC. As protein: CAWSITGTNGYTF. Based on the CDR3 plus reference TRBV30 and TRBJ1-2, the full variable domain is SQTIHQWPATLVQPVGSPLSLECTVEGTSNPNLYWYRQAAGRGLQLLFYSVGIGQISSEVPQNLSASRPQDRQFILSSKKLLLSDSGFYLCAWSITGTNGYTFGSGTRLTVV.

The sample holds one count of this clone. The chain is built from TRBV29-1 and TRBJ2-1; TRBD1 matches 11 bases. V trimming: 2 bases; J trimming: 8 bases; junction bases outside the gene matches: 5. CDR3 length: 14 residues. CDR1 SQVTM and CDR2 ANQGSEA come from the germline V gene. This CDR3 reads CSVEKGDRGYEQFF. DNA of the CDR3: TGCAGCGTTGAAAAAGGGGACAGGGGGTATGAGCAGTTCTTC.

V is TRBV5-1 and J is TRBJ1-5; D perhaps matches TRBD1 (6 bases). Germline V lookup: CDR1 SGHRS, CDR2 YFSETQ. With 4 bases removed from V and 7 bases from J, the gap between germline ends came to 12 bases. This CDR3 spans 13 amino acids. CDR3 nucleotides: TGCGCCAGCAGCCCCAGGGGCGGACAGCCCCAGCATTTT. It yields the protein CASSPRGGQPQHF.

J is TRBJ2-7 and V is TRBV7-9, with TRBD1 identical over 9 bases. Germline V gene sequence: CDR1 SEHNR, CDR2 FQNEAQ (reference sequence). The CDR3 sequence is 17 residues long. With V trimmed by 3 bases and J by 4 bases, 13 bases remained unmatched. CDR3 DNA sequence: TGTGCCAGCAGCTTGGAAGGACAGGGGAGTTTCGGTTACGAGCAGTACTTC. Protein product: CASSLEGQGSFGYEQYF.

A single count supports this clone. The chain employs TRBV19 and TRBJ1-5; maybe TRBD1 (6 bases). The CDR3 covers 13 residues. Germline loops: CDR1 LNHDA, CDR2 SQIVND (reference sequence). The germline V and J ends were trimmed by 4 bases and 7 bases, with 11 bases remaining between them. For the CDR3, the DNA is TGTGCCAGTAGTACTAGGGGGTACCAGCCCCAGCATTTT. Protein: CASSTRGYQPQHF. The full variable domain, in which reference TRBV19 and TRBJ1-5 provide the parts outside the CDR3, is DGGITQSPKYLFRKEGQNVTLSCEQNLNHDAMYWYRQDPGQGLRLIYYSQIVNDFQKGDIAEGYSVSREKKESFPLTVTSAQKNPTAFYLCASSTRGYQPQHFGDGTRLSIL.

V and J are TRBV5-1 and TRBJ2-3, with D hard to call. The V end lost 4 bases, the J end lost 0 bases, and 18 bases lay between the germline ends. This CDR3 comprises 17 residues. The V gene's germline CDR1 is SGHRS and CDR2 YFSETQ. CDR3 nucleotide sequence: TGCGCCAGCAGCCGGTATAGCCCCTCCGACAGCACAGATACGCAGTATTTT. The encoded protein is CASSRYSPSDSTDTQYF.

This clone was seen a few times. The rearrangement links TRBV15 to TRBJ2-1; 7 bases are a match to TRBD2. Germline V lookup: CDR1 LNHNV, CDR2 YYDKDF (reference sequence). This CDR3 has 14 amino acids. V lost 4 bases and J lost 8; bases outside the gene matches: 8. The CDR3 is CATSILTGGDEQFF. The CDR3 DNA sequence: TGTGCCACCAGCATATTGACGGGAGGCGATGAGCAGTTCTTC.

This clone was counted a single time. This chain uses TRBV5-6 with TRBJ2-7, with unresolved D. The CDR3 is made up of 16 amino acids. Per the germline V gene, CDR1 is SGHDT and CDR2 is YYEEEE. The germline V and J ends were trimmed by 4 bases and 4 bases, with 21 bases remaining between them. The CDR3: CASSLTHEARTYEQYF. CDR3 sequence (DNA): TGTGCCAGCAGCCTGACTCACGAGGCTCGAACTTACGAGCAGTACTTC.

The V gene is TRBV15, the J gene TRBJ2-1; 13 bases are shared with TRBD2. J was trimmed by 9 bases and V by 3 bases; bases with no gene match: 8. The CDR3 has 16 amino acids. CDR1 is LNHNV and CDR2 is YYDKDF in the germline V gene (reference sequence). The CDR3 sequence: CATSRATSGRALEQFF. CDR3 bases: TGTGCCACCAGCAGGGCTACTAGCGGGAGGGCCCTTGAGCAGTTCTTC.

This rearrangement joins TRBV28 to TRBJ2-7; the match to TRBD1 covers 9 bases. J gave up 7 bases and V 9 bases, and 13 bases lay outside the gene matches. This CDR3 is built from 14 residues. Germline CDR1 and CDR2: MDHEN and SYDVKM. The CDR3: CASRQGVNLNEQYF. For the CDR3, the DNA is TGTGCCAGTAGACAGGGGGTGAATCTCAATGAGCAGTACTTC.

This sequence joins TRBV4-3 and TRBJ2-7; the D gene is possibly TRBD2 (6 bases). This CDR3 comprises 17 residues. The V and J ends lost 0 bases and 2 bases respectively, with 17 bases between them. Germline assignment: CDR1 LGHNA and CDR2 YSLEER. The CDR3 region has the DNA TGCGCCAGCAGCCAAGATCCCGGTGGGGAGGCTACCTACGAGCAGTACTTC. Its translation is CASSQDPGGEATYEQYF.

V is TRBV7-9 and J is TRBJ2-5; no reliable D call. The CDR3 is 13 amino acids. The germline gives CDR1 SEHNR, CDR2 FQNEAQ (reference sequence). Trimming removed 3 bases at V and 1 base at J, with 6 bases between. The CDR3 is CASSFPSQETQYF. DNA of the CDR3: TGTGCCAGCAGCTTCCCCAGCCAAGAGACCCAGTACTTC. The variable domain in full, completed from reference TRBV7-9 and TRBJ2-5, reads DTGVSQNPRHKITKRGQNVTFRCDPISEHNRLYWYRQTLGQGPEFLTYFQNEAQLEKSRLLSDRFSAERPKGSFSTLEIQRTEQGDSAMYLCASSFPSQETQYFGPGTRLLVL.

V and J are TRBV27 and TRBJ2-7; 12 positions match TRBD2. Germline values: CDR1 MNHEY, CDR2 SMNVEV (reference sequence). This CDR3 region has 14 residues. V shed 3 bases, J shed 4 bases, and the junction held 1 base outside the gene matches. In DNA form, the CDR3 reads TGTGCCAGCAGTTTTGGGACTAGCGGGTACGAGCAGTACTTC. This codes for CASSFGTSGYEQYF.